This TCR beta chain was sequenced for a study of radiation and T cells in renal cell carcinoma. Some clones are missing from TCRdb's copy, which holds only in-frame ones; the method was immunoSEQ multiplex PCR. The data show about 140,000 clones, around 78% seen once. This clone appeared a single time. The time point was: baseline pretreatment blood. Documented treatment: 15 Gy SBRT to primary tumor, nephrectomy 4 weeks later. Blood was sampled at baseline, 2 weeks and 4 weeks after SBRT. Germline V gene sequence: CDR1 SGDLS, CDR2 YYNGEE. V was clipped by 0 bases and J by 7 bases, with 7 bases between them. The CDR3 consists of 12 residues.

The sample here was blood, taken from a patient whose treatment included radiotherapy and nephrectomy. The V and J genes are TRBV9 and TRBJ2-5; unclear D gene. This TCR was sampled from a woman aged 50 to 60 with renal cell carcinoma. The CDR3 here is CASSVDAGTQYF. The CDR3 bases are TGTGCCAGCAGCGTAGATGCCGGGACCCAGTACTTC.